This paragraph reports one T cell receptor (beta chain). The germline CDR1 and CDR2 sequences are SGDLS and YYNGEE. V was pared by 4 bases and J by 5 bases, with 10 bases of the junction left unmatched. The CDR3 is 16 amino acids. The data are from a study of T cell changes during pregnancy in multiple sclerosis. Clones were sequenced by immunoSEQ multiplex PCR, and TCRdb holds only the in-frame ones, with some missing. The sample includes around 40,000 clones, approximately 90% of them seen just once. The sample consisted of CD8+ T cells from peripheral blood mononuclear cells, taken before pregnancy. The receptor was isolated from a female donor with multiple sclerosis, enrolled in a pregnancy study. The genes are TRBV9 and TRBJ2-2, with 8 bases fitting TRBD1. CDR3 amino acids: CASSPTRTGRTGELFF. In nucleotides, the CDR3 is TGTGCCAGCAGCCCCACGCGGACAGGGAGGACCGGGGAGCTGTTTTTT. The full variable domain, rest sourced from reference TRBV9 and TRBJ2-2, is DSGVTQTPKHLITATGQRVTLRCSPRSGDLSVYWYQQSLDQGLQFLIQYYNGEERAKGNILERFSAQQFPDLHSELNLSSLELGDSALYFCASSPTRTGRTGELFFGEGSRLTVL.